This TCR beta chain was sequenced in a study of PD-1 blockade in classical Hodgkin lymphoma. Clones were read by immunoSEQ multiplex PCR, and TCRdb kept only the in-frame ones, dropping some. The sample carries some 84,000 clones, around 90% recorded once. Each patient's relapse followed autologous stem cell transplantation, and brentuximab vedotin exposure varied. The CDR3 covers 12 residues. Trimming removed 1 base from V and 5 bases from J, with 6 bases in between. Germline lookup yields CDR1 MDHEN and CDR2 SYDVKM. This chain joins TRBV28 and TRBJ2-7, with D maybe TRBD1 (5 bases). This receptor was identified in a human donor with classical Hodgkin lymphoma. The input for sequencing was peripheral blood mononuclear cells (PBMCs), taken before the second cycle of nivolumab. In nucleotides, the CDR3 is TGTGCCAGCAGTTTATCAGGGAACGAGCAGTACTTC. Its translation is CASSLSGNEQYF.